What follows are 19 T cell receptor beta chains derived from one specimen sequenced in a study of blood T cell repertoires in COVID-19 (dated by TCRdb to about 2020). Library prep was done by the immunoSEQ multiplex PCR assay. This is the immuneACCESS table as TCRdb keeps it, with only in-frame sequences that have V and J called. A part of the clones is gone; compared with another copy, unresolved V genes explain less than half, and the rest is unexplained. The sample yields about 300,000 clones; 70% to 90% were counted once. The ten largest clones add up to about 4.2% of the sample. Sample: PBMCs or T cells enriched from blood (not recorded which). These receptors were obtained from a man between 25 and 39 years old who had recovered from COVID-19.

This clone was counted a few times. The chain joins TRBV2 to TRBJ2-2; D is undetermined. The CDR3 has 14 residues. Germline V gene data show CDR1 as SNHLY and CDR2 as FYNNEI. V gave up 1 base and J gave up 6 bases, with 9 bases separating them. In nucleotides, the CDR3 is TGTGCCAGCAGTGAAGGTGGCCTGCCCGGGGAGCTGTTTTTT. This encodes CASSEGGLPGELFF. The full variable domain, rest sourced from reference TRBV2 and TRBJ2-2, is EPEVTQTPSHQVTQMGQEVILRCVPISNHLYFYWYRQILGQKVEFLVSFYNNEISEKSEIFDDQFSVERPDGSNFTLKIRSTKLEDSAMYFCASSEGGLPGELFFGEGSRLTVL.

V usage is TRBV11-2 and J usage is TRBJ2-2; 10 bases map to TRBD2. With V trimmed by 1 base and J by 2 bases, 1 base remained unmatched. Germline CDR1 SGHAT, CDR2 FQNNGV. The CDR3 runs 16 residues. The CDR3 coding sequence is TGTGCCAGCAGCTTAGTAGCGGGAGGTAACACCGGGGAGCTGTTTTTT. Protein sequence: CASSLVAGGNTGELFF.

The genes are TRBV11-2 and TRBJ1-1; D may be TRBD1 (6 bases). CDR3 size: 14 residues. Per germline, CDR1 SGHAT and CDR2 FQNNGV. V lost 3 bases and J lost 4, with 12 bases in between. The CDR3 sequence: CASSLQGKGTEAFF. The CDR3 DNA is TGTGCCAGCAGCTTGCAGGGGAAAGGCACTGAAGCTTTCTTT.

The sample holds one count of this clone. V and J are TRBV19 and TRBJ2-7; D possibly corresponds to TRBD1 (5 bases). From germline, CDR1 is LNHDA and CDR2 SQIVND (reference sequence). The CDR3 is made up of 13 amino acids. V was cut by 3 bases and J by 3 bases, with 9 bases left in between. CDR3 residues: CASSIQGGYEQYF. The CDR3 DNA sequence: TGTGCCAGTAGTATTCAGGGCGGCTACGAGCAGTACTTC.

The chain is built from TRBV6-5 and TRBJ2-5, with TRBD1 matching over 9 bases. The germline V gene has CDR1 MNHEY and CDR2 SVGAGI. Trimming at V came to 6 bases and at J to 5 bases, leaving 7 bases not matched to a gene. This CDR3 is 14 amino acids long. The CDR3 protein is CASRPQGAGETQYF. For the CDR3, the DNA is TGTGCCAGCAGGCCACAGGGGGCGGGGGAGACCCAGTACTTC.

The count of this clone is one. The chain joins TRBV6-2 or TRBV6-3 to TRBJ2-5; TRBD2 might be the D (5 bases). Germline assignment: CDR1 MNHEY and CDR2 SVGEGT. The CDR3 is 15 residues long. Deletions cut 3 bases from V and 1 base from J, with 12 bases between. CDR3 sequence: CASSYRALAQETQYF. The CDR3 coding sequence is TGTGCCAGCAGTTATAGGGCCCTAGCCCAAGAGACCCAGTACTTC.

The chain joins TRBV4-1 to TRBJ2-3; D perhaps matches TRBD1 (5 bases). The CDR3 runs 16 residues. Germline V CDR1 and CDR2: MGHRA, YSYEKL. V was shortened by 0 bases and J by 3 bases, with 13 bases between the two germline ends. CDR3 residues: CASSQDWGGATDTQYF. In DNA, the CDR3 is TGCGCCAGCAGCCAAGATTGGGGCGGCGCGACAGATACGCAGTATTTT.

As for this clone: Given a much more abundant clone one base away, this may be a read error. In the same sample, other DNA sequences code for this CDR3. The rearrangement joins TRBV6-5 to TRBJ1-5; 8 bases match TRBD1. Germline CDR1 reads MNHEY; CDR2 reads SVGAGI. CDR3 size: 14 residues. After removal of 6 bases from V and 2 bases from J, the junction contained 3 bases not matched to a gene. For the CDR3, the DNA is TGTGCCAGCAGCTCGGACAGGGGCAATCAGCCCCAGCATTTT. As protein: CASSSDRGNQPQHF.

This chain uses TRBV14 with TRBJ2-7, with D hard to call. CDR3 size: 14 residues. Germline assignment: CDR1 SGHDN and CDR2 FVKESK. Trimming removed 2 bases at V and 0 bases at J, with 8 bases between. This chain's CDR3 is CASSQMASSYEQYF. The CDR3 nucleotides read TGTGCCAGCAGCCAAATGGCATCCTCCTACGAGCAGTACTTC.

This clone was picked up a small number of times. The gene calls are TRBV25-1 and TRBJ1-1; TRBD1 aligns across 10 bases. This CDR3 spans 16 amino acids. Germline V gene lookup returns CDR1 MGHDK and CDR2 SYGVNS. The V and J ends lost 4 bases and 1 base, in that order; junction bases with no gene match: 6. The CDR3 bases are TGTGCCAGCAGTGCCAGGGACAGGGGTCGGAACACTGAAGCTTTCTTT. Its translation: CASSARDRGRNTEAFF.

The genes are TRBV9 and TRBJ2-1, with D perhaps matching TRBD2 (5 bases). The V and J ends lost 0 bases and 0 bases respectively, with 13 bases between them. The CDR3 sequence is 17 residues long. Per the germline V gene, CDR1 is SGDLS and CDR2 is YYNGEE. CDR3 bases: TGTGCCAGCAGCGTAGACCCTAGGCTAGCCTCCTACAATGAGCAGTTCTTC. It yields the protein CASSVDPRLASYNEQFF.

The chain joins TRBV6-5 to TRBJ2-1; D remains ambiguous. With 6 bases removed from V and 4 bases from J, the gap between germline ends came to 13 bases. The CDR3 has 14 amino acids. Looked up from germline, CDR1 is MNHEY and CDR2 is SVGAGI. CDR3 nucleotide sequence: TGTGCCAGCAGCCCGAGAAGCAGGTACAATGAGCAGTTCTTC. It translates to CASSPRSRYNEQFF.

J is TRBJ1-2 and V is TRBV2, with a possible D match to TRBD1 (5 bases). The germline gives CDR1 SNHLY, CDR2 FYNNEI. The V and J ends lost 4 bases and 8 bases respectively, with 8 bases between them. This CDR3 region has 11 residues. The CDR3 region is CASSGGLGYTF. CDR3 bases: TGTGCCAGCAGTGGGGGACTGGGCTACACCTTC.

This CDR3 reads CASSLRGATSTDTQYF. The CDR3 DNA is TGTGCCAGCTCACTACGGGGGGCTACTAGCACAGATACGCAGTATTTT. The chain has TRBV18 and TRBJ2-3; TRBD2 might be the D (7 bases). The ends were cut back, 4 bases at V and 0 bases at J, with 14 bases in the middle. Germline V gene sequence: CDR1 KGHSH, CDR2 LQKENI. The CDR3 sequence is 16 residues long. Based on the CDR3 plus reference TRBV18 and TRBJ2-3, the full variable domain is NAGVMQNPRHLVRRRGQEARLRCSPMKGHSHVYWYRQLPEEGLKFMVYLQKENIIDESGMPKERFSAEFPKEGPSILRIQQVVRGDSAAYFCASSLRGATSTDTQYFGPGTRLTVL.

The V call is TRBV3-1 (or the pseudogene TRBV3-2), the J call TRBJ1-1; 7 bases are a match to TRBD1. With V trimmed by 3 bases and J by 0 bases, 1 base remained unmatched. The germline CDR1 and CDR2 sequences are LGHDT and YNNKEL (reference sequence). CDR3 length: 14 amino acids. The CDR3: CASSQGTVNTEAFF. The CDR3 DNA follows: TGTGCCAGCAGCCAGGGGACAGTGAACACTGAAGCTTTCTTT.

This clone was observed once. The chain combines TRBV30 with TRBJ2-7; 7 bases match TRBD1. The CDR3 length is 13 residues. V lost 4 bases, J lost 2 bases, and 5 bases stayed unmatched. The germline CDR1 and CDR2 sequences are GTSNPN and SVGIG (reference sequence). Here the CDR3 reads CAWTGTVPYEQYF. CDR3 DNA: TGTGCCTGGACCGGGACAGTCCCCTACGAGCAGTACTTC.

In its sample, this clone was seen a few times. The chain has TRBV3-1 (or the pseudogene TRBV3-2) and TRBJ1-6; no definite D call. The CDR3 totals 16 residues. Germline V gives CDR1 LGHDT, CDR2 YNNKEL (reference sequence). Between the trimmed V and J ends, which lost 5 bases and 3 bases, there was a span of 14 bases. For the CDR3, the DNA is TGTGCCAGCAGCGACGGCGCGCGGTACTATAATTCACCCCTCCACTTT. Translating gives CASSDGARYYNSPLHF.

The chain employs TRBV2 and TRBJ2-3; tentatively, D is TRBD2 (5 bases). The germline V gene has CDR1 SNHLY and CDR2 FYNNEI. V was trimmed by 6 bases and J by 6 bases, leaving 16 bases between them. CDR3 length equals 14 residues. The CDR3 DNA reads TGTGCCAGCAGCTACGCGCTAGCTAGGGATACGCAGTATTTT. This codes for CASSYALARDTQYF.

This clone was observed a single time. The chain employs TRBV28 and TRBJ1-2; D is unclear. Germline V CDR1 and CDR2: MDHEN, SYDVKM. With 3 bases removed from V and 8 bases from J, the gap between germline ends came to 10 bases. The CDR3 is 12 residues long. This CDR3 is CASSLAVRGYTF. CDR3 DNA: TGTGCCAGCAGTTTGGCCGTACGAGGCTACACCTTC.